This T cell receptor (beta chain) was identified in a study of T cell responses to AZD1222 COVID-19 vaccine. At the level of the study: Analysis merged second doses at about 4 or about 12 weeks. Findings and caveats of the study: Nearly half of unique spike-specific TCRs reportedly avoided B.1.351 and B.1.1.7 mutated regions. Increased Spike-specific TCR breadth and depth were observed after two AZD1222 doses.

Measured with immunoSEQ multiplex PCR; TCRdb has only the in-frame clones, and not every one. Of approximately 120,000 clones detected, approximately 90% appear once; the ten largest clones hold 7.2%. The CDR3 consists of 14 residues. Germline CDR1 reads SNHLY; CDR2 reads FYNNEI. V lost 5 bases and J 7 bases, leaving 15 bases between the germline ends. As regards this clone: Its antigen is still unknown.

The chain joins TRBV2 to TRBJ1-5; D not resolved. The receptor comes from an adult in good health. Sequences were derived from peripheral blood, sampled on day 0 of AZD1222 vaccination. CDR3 coding DNA: TGTGCCAGCAGTCCCACCGGAGAAGTGCAGCCCCAGCATTTT. Its translation is CASSPTGEVQPQHF.